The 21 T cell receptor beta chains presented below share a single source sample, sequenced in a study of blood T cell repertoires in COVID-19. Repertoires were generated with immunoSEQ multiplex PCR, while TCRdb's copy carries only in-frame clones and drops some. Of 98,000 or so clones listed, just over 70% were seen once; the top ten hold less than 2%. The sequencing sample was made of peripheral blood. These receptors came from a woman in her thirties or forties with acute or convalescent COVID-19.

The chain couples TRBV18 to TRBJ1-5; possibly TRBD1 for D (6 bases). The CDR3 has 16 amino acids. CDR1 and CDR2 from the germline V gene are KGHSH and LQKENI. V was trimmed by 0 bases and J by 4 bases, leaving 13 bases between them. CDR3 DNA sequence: TGTGCCAGCTCACCACCGTCAGGGGAAGGAAATCAGCCCCAGCATTTT. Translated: CASSPPSGEGNQPQHF.

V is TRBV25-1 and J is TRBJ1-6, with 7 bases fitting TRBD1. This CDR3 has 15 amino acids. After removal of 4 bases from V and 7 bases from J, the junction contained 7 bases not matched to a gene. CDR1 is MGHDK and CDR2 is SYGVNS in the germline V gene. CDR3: CASSATTGTNSPLHF. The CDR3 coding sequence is TGTGCCAGCAGTGCCACGACAGGGACGAATTCACCCCTCCACTTT.

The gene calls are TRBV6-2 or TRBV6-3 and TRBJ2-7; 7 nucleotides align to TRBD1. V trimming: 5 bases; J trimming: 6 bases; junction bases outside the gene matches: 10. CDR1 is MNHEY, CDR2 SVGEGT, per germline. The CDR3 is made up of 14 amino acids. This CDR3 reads CASSKDRDNFEQYF. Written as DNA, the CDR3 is TGTGCCAGCAGTAAAGACAGGGACAACTTCGAGCAGTACTTC.

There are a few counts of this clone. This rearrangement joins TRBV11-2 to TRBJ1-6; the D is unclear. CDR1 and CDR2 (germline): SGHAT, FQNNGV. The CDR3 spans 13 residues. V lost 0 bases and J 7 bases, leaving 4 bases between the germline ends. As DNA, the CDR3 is TGTGCCAGCAGCTTAGATCCGAATTCACCCCTCCACTTT. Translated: CASSLDPNSPLHF. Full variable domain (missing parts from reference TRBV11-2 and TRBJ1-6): EAGVAQSPRYKIIEKRQSVAFWCNPISGHATLYWYQQILGQGPKLLIQFQNNGVVDDSQLPKDRFSAERLKGVDSTLKIQPAKLEDSAVYLCASSLDPNSPLHFGNGTRLTVT.

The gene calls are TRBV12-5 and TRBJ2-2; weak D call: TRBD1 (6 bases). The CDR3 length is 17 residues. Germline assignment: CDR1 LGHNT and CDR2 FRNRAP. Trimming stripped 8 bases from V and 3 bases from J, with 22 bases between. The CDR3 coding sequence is TGTGCTAGTACCAGGGCTACAGGGCGTATTGACACCGGGGAGCTGTTTTTT. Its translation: CASTRATGRIDTGELFF.

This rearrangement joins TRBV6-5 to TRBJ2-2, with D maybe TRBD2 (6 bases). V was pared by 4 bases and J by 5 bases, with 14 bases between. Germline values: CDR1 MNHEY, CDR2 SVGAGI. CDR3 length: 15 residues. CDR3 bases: TGTGCCAGCAGTTCCGGGACTCGAGGGACCGGGGAGCTGTTTTTT. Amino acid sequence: CASSSGTRGTGELFF.

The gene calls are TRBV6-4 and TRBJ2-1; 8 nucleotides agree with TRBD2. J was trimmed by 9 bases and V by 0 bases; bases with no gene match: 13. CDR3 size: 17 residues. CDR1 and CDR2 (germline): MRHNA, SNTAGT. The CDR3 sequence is CASSDSGSGGASAEQFF. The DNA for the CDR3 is TGTGCCAGCAGTGACTCCGGCTCCGGGGGGGCCTCAGCTGAGCAGTTCTTC.

The CDR3 loop is CASSLAASGGGENIQYF. The CDR3 DNA follows: TGTGCCAGCAGCTTAGCGGCTAGCGGGGGGGGCGAAAACATTCAGTACTTC. The V gene is TRBV7-2, the J gene TRBJ2-4; 12 bases agree with TRBD2. Losses at the gene ends were 0 bases for V and 5 bases for J; bases not matched to a gene: 5. Germline CDR1 reads SGHTA; CDR2 reads FQGNSA. The CDR3 totals 17 residues. Based on the CDR3 plus reference TRBV7-2 and TRBJ2-4, the full variable domain is GAGVSQSPSNKVTEKGKDVELRCDPISGHTALYWYRQSLGQGLEFLIYFQGNSAPDKSGLPSDRFSAERTGGSVSTLTIQRTQQEDSAVYLCASSLAASGGGENIQYFGAGTRLSVL.

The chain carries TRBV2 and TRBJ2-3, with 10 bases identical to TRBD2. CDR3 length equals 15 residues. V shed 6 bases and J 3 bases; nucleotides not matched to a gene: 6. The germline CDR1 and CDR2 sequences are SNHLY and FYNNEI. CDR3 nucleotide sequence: TGTGCCAGCAGCGCAAGCGGGGGGGAAACAGATACGCAGTATTTT. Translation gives CASSASGGETDTQYF.

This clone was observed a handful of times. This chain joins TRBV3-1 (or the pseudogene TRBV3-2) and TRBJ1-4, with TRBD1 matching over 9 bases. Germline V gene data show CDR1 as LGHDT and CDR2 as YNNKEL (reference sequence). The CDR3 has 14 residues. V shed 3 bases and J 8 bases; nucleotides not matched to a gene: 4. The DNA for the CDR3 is TGTGCCAGCAGCCATAGACAGGGGGGAGAAAAACTGTTTTTT. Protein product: CASSHRQGGEKLFF.

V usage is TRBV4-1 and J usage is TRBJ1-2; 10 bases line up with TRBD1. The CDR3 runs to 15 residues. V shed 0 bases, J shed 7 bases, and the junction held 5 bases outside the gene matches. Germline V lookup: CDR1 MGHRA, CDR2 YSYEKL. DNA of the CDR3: TGCGCCAGCAGCCAAGAAGGCGGGACAGGGGCTGGCTACACCTTC. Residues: CASSQEGGTGAGYTF.

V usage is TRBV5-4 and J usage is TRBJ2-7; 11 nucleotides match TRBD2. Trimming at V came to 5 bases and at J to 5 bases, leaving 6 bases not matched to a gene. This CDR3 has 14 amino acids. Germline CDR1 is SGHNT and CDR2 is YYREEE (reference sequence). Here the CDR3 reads CASRLAGGPHEQYF. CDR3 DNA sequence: TGTGCCAGCAGATTAGCGGGGGGGCCCCACGAGCAGTACTTC.

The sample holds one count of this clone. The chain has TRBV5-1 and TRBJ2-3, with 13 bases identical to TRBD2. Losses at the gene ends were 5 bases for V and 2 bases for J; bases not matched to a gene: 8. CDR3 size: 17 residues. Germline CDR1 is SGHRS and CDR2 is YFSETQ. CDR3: CASSFTLAGGHTDTQYF. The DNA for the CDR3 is TGCGCCAGCAGTTTCACACTAGCGGGGGGGCACACAGATACGCAGTATTTT.

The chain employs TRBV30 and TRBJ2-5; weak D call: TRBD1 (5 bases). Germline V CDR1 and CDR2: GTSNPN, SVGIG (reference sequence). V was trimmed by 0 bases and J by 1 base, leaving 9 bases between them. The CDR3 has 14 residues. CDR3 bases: TGTGCCTGGAGTGTTTCGGACACCCAAGAGACCCAGTACTTC. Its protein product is CAWSVSDTQETQYF.

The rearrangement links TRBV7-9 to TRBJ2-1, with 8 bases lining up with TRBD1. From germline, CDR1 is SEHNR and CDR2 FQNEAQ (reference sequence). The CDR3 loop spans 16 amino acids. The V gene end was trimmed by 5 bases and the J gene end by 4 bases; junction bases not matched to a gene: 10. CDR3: CASSPGDRRWYNEQFF. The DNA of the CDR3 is TGTGCCAGCAGCCCAGGGGACAGGAGATGGTACAATGAGCAGTTCTTC.

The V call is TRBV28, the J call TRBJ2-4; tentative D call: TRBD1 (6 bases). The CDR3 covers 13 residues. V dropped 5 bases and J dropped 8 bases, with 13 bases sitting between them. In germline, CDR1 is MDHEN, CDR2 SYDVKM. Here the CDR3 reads CASSPPGADIQYF. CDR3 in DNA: TGTGCCAGCAGTCCCCCAGGGGCGGACATTCAGTACTTC.

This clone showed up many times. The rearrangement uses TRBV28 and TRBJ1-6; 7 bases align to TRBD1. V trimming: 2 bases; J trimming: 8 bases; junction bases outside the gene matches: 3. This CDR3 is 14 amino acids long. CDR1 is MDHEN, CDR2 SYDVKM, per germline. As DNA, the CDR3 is TGTGCCAGCAGTTTAGACAGGGATGATTCACCCCTCCACTTT. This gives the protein CASSLDRDDSPLHF.

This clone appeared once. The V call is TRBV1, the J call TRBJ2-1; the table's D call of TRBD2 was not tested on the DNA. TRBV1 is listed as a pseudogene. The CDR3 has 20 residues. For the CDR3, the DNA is TGCACCAGCAGCCAGCCCTTAGAGGGCGCGGGAATTACCTCCTACAATGAGCAGTTCTTC. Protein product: CTSSQPLEGAGITSYNEQFF.

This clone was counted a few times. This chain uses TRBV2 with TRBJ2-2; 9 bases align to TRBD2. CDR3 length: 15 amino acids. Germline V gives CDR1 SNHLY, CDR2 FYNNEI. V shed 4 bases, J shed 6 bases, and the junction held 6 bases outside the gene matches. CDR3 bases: TGTGCCAGCAGTGCGCTGGCTAGCGGGGCCGGGGAGCTGTTTTTT. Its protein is CASSALASGAGELFF.

The DNA of the CDR3 is TGTGCCAGCGGTCCCCGAGGCACTGAAGCTTTCTTT. This sequence encodes CASGPRGTEAFF. The rearrangement links TRBV6-6 to TRBJ1-1; D gene uncertain. V lost 8 bases to trimming and J lost 4 bases, with 11 bases between them. This CDR3 contains 12 residues. Germline V lookup: CDR1 MNHNY, CDR2 SVGAGI (reference sequence).

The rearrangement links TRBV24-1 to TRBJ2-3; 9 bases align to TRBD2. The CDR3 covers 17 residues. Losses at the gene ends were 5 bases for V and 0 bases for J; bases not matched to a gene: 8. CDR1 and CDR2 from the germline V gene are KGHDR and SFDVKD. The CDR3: CATSAPQAGGSTDTQYF. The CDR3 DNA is TGTGCCACCAGTGCCCCCCAAGCGGGGGGAAGCACAGATACGCAGTATTTT.